This T cell receptor beta chain was identified in a study of T cell repertoires in cytomegalovirus infection. Study-level information: Alongside well-studied HLA-B-restricted CMV epitopes, recently identified HLA-C-restricted CMV epitopes were also used. CMV infection plus the matching HLA type was flagged by public TCR beta signatures.

TCRdb independently ran MiXCR on the reads; one entry per CDR3 protein. This table has roughly 180,000 distinct CDR3 sequences, less than 25% appearing once. Note on this clonotype: Its target is not known. One end of the junction does not line up with germline, which may come from a read error.

Study results and limitations: Cumulated frequencies of public TCR beta families served to identify carriers of CMV plus the relevant HLA. Ex vivo, HLA-C-restricted CMV-specific TCR beta clonotypes prevailed over the rest of the response.

CDR1 MGHRA and CDR2 YSYEKL come from the germline V gene. The CDR3 covers 17 residues. The rearrangement links TRBV4-1 to TRBJ2-5, with TRBD2 matching over 11 bases. The sample here was CD8+ T cells from cultured PBMCs, taken from culture after CMV antigen stimulation. This TCR was sampled from a human donor in good health (CMV status not recorded). Some clones in this sample may be carry-over from other donors' samples. Here the CDR3 reads CTSSQDGSSGGAETQYF. CDR3 DNA: TGCACCAGCAGCCAAGATGGGAGTAGCGGGGGGGCAGAGACCCAGTACTTC.